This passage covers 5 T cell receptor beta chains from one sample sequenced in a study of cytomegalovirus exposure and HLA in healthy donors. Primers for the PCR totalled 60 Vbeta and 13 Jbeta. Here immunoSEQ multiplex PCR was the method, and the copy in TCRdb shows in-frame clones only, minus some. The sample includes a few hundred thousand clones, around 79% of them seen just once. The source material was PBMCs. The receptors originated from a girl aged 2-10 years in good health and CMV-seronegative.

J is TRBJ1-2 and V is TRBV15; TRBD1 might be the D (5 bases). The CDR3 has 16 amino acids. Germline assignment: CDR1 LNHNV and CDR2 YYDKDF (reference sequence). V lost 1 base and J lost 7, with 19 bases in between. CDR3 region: CATSRGPPGRAAGYTF. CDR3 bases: TGTGCCACCAGCAGAGGTCCACCGGGCAGGGCGGCTGGCTACACCTTC.

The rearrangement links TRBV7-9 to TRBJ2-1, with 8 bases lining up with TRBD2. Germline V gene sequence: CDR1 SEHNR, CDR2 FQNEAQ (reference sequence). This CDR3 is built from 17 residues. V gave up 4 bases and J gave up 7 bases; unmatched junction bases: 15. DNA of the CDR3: TGTGCCAGCAGCTCCACGGGTCCGGGAGGGCGTTTAAATGAGCAGTTCTTC. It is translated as CASSSTGPGGRLNEQFF.

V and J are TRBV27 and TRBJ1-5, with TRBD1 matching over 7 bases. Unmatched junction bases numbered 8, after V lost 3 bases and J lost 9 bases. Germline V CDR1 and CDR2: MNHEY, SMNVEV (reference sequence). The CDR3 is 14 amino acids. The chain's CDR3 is CASSLGTSGGPQHF. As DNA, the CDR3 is TGTGCCAGCAGTTTGGGGACATCAGGGGGGCCCCAGCATTTT.

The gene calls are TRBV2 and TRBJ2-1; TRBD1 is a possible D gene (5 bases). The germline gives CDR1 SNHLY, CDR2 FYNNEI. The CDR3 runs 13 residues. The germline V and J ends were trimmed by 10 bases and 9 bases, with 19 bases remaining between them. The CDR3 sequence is CATHYTVGAEQFF. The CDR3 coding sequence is TGTGCCACCCACTACACGGTTGGGGCTGAGCAGTTCTTC.

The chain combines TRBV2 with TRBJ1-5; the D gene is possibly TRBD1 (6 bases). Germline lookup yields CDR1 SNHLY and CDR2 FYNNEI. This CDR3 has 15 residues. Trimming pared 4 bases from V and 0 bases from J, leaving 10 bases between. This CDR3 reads CASSVDSGSNQPQHF. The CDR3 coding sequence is TGTGCCAGCAGTGTGGACAGTGGTAGCAATCAGCCCCAGCATTTT.